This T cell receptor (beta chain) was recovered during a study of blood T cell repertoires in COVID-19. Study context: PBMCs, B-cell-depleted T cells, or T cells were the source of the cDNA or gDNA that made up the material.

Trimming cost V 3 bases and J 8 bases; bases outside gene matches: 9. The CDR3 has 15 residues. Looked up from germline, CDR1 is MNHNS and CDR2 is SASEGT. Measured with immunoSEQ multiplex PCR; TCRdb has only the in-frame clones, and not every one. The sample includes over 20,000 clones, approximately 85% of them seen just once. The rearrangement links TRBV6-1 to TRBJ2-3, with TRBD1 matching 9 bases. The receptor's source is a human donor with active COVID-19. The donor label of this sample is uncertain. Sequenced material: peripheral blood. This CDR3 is CASSERGQGFGTQYF. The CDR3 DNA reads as TGTGCCAGCAGTGAGAGGGGACAGGGCTTTGGTACGCAGTATTTT.